Shown below are 29 T cell receptor beta chains from a single sample sequenced in a study of lymphopenia after photon versus proton radiotherapy. Method: immunoSEQ multiplex PCR; TCRdb's copy keeps in-frame clones and lacks some. In the table there are about 68,000 clones, around 90% of which are singletons. Sequencing used peripheral blood, obtained from a patient treated with photon-based radiotherapy. The receptors were sampled from a woman between 70 and 85 years old with pancreatic cancer.

This clone was counted a single time. The V call is TRBV4-2, the J call TRBJ2-7, with TRBD2 matching 7 bases. The CDR3 length is 16 residues. V was clipped by 0 bases and J by 0 bases; unmatched bases: 5. Germline V lookup: CDR1 LGHNA, CDR2 YNFKEQ. The CDR3 sequence is CASSQDGAGISYEQYF. CDR3 nucleotide sequence: TGTGCCAGCAGCCAAGATGGAGCGGGGATCTCCTACGAGCAGTACTTC.

The rearrangement links TRBV5-6 to TRBJ1-5; 7 bases line up with TRBD1. This CDR3 region has 16 residues. CDR1 SGHDT and CDR2 YYEEEE come from the germline V gene. The ends lost 2 bases at V and 3 bases at J; junction bases unmatched: 8. The CDR3 bases are TGTGCCAGCAGCTTCATAGACAGGGAGGACAATCAGCCCCAGCATTTT. It yields the protein CASSFIDREDNQPQHF. Looking up the rest from reference TRBV5-6 and TRBJ1-5 gives the full variable domain: DAGVTQSPTHLIKTRGQQVTLRCSPKSGHDTVSWYQQALGQGPQFIFQYYEEEERQRGNFPDRFSGHQFPNYSSELNVNALLLGDSALYLCASSFIDREDNQPQHFGDGTRLSIL.

V is TRBV27 and J is TRBJ2-7; 7 bases line up with TRBD2. This CDR3 has 15 amino acids. V lost 6 bases, J lost 0 bases, and 8 bases stayed unmatched. The germline V gene encodes CDR1 MNHEY and CDR2 SMNVEV (reference sequence). CDR3: CASSRTGTNSYEQYF. The DNA for the CDR3 is TGTGCCAGCAGCAGAACGGGGACTAACTCCTACGAGCAGTACTTC.

The chain is built from TRBV5-1 and TRBJ1-6; the match to TRBD1 covers 8 bases. V gave up 4 bases and J gave up 9 bases; unmatched junction bases: 12. The CDR3 loop spans 16 amino acids. The germline CDR1 and CDR2 sequences are SGHRS and YFSETQ. CDR3 DNA sequence: TGCGCCAGCAGCCCCAACCTCCAGGGGGCGATTTCACCCCTCCACTTT. It encodes CASSPNLQGAISPLHF.

The table lists this clone with a few counts. CDR3 loop: CASSQQRGNTEAFF. In DNA form, the CDR3 reads TGTGCCAGCAGCCAACAACGGGGGAACACTGAAGCTTTCTTT. V gene TRBV16 combines with J gene TRBJ1-1; no clear D. V lost 2 bases, J lost 1 base, and 8 bases lay in between. The germline CDR1 and CDR2 sequences are KGHSY and FQNENV. The CDR3 consists of 14 residues.

The chain employs TRBV6-5 and TRBJ2-1; 8 bases are a match to TRBD2. The CDR3 is 16 residues long. Germline-derived CDR1 and CDR2 are MNHEY and SVGAGI. The J segment lost 9 bases and the V segment lost 2 bases, leaving 12 bases of the junction unmatched. The CDR3 region is CASSYRQTAGDPEQFF. The CDR3 DNA sequence: TGTGCCAGCAGTTACAGACAAACAGCGGGAGATCCTGAGCAGTTCTTC.

The chain uses TRBV30 and TRBJ2-7; weak D call: TRBD2 (6 bases). Germline values: CDR1 GTSNPN, CDR2 SVGIG (reference sequence). The length of the CDR3 is 12 residues. The CDR3 nucleotides are TGTGGATGCGGGACTTCCCCCTACGAGCAGTACTTC. Amino acid sequence: CGCGTSPYEQYF.

The chain uses TRBV7-2 and TRBJ2-7; D not certain. Per germline, CDR1 SGHTA and CDR2 FQGNSA. Between the trimmed V and J ends, which lost 5 bases and 5 bases, there was a span of 13 bases. This CDR3 spans 13 amino acids. The CDR3 loop is CASSKQITDEQYF. DNA of the CDR3: TGTGCCAGCAGCAAACAGATTACGGACGAGCAGTACTTC.

The gene calls are TRBV28 and TRBJ1-1; weak D call: TRBD1 (6 bases). V lost 6 bases and J 10 bases, leaving 12 bases between the germline ends. The CDR3 is 11 residues long. Germline lookup yields CDR1 MDHEN and CDR2 SYDVKM. The CDR3 loop reads CASREGGGAFF. DNA for the CDR3: TGTGCCAGCAGGGAGGGGGGTGGAGCTTTCTTT.

The chain joins TRBV6-1 to TRBJ2-5, with 10 bases identical to TRBD1. J gave up 3 bases and V 8 bases, and 6 bases lay outside the gene matches. The germline CDR1 and CDR2 sequences are MNHNS and SASEGT. This CDR3 contains 14 residues. CDR3 DNA: TGTGCCAGCTGCCGGACAGGGGGGGAAGAGACCCAGTACTTC. Its protein product is CASCRTGGEETQYF.

The gene calls are TRBV11-1 and TRBJ2-7; D remains unclear. The V gene lost 0 bases and the J gene lost 0 bases, with 9 bases spanning the gap. CDR3 size: 15 residues. Germline-derived CDR1 and CDR2 are SGHAT and FQDESV (reference sequence). The CDR3 sequence is CASSLADAGSYEQYF. For the CDR3, the DNA is TGTGCCAGCAGCTTAGCGGACGCAGGCTCCTACGAGCAGTACTTC.

The chain employs TRBV5-6 and TRBJ2-5; D gene ambiguous. The CDR3 is made up of 11 amino acids. The germline gives CDR1 SGHDT, CDR2 YYEEEE. Trimming cost V 1 base and J 4 bases, with 2 bases left between them. The CDR3 region is CASSLRETQYF. The DNA of the CDR3 is TGTGCCAGCAGCTTGCGAGAGACCCAGTACTTC.

J is TRBJ1-2 and V is TRBV7-9, with D possibly matching TRBD1 (5 bases). This CDR3 spans 16 amino acids. Per the germline V gene, CDR1 is SEHNR and CDR2 is FQNEAQ (reference sequence). Trimming took off 1 base at V and 7 bases at J, with 19 bases between the two ends. In DNA, the CDR3 is TGTGCCAGCAGCTTAGGGCTCGGGCAGGGATCCGTTGGCTACACCTTC. It translates to CASSLGLGQGSVGYTF. Full variable domain (remainder filled in from reference TRBV7-9 and TRBJ1-2): DTGVSQNPRHKITKRGQNVTFRCDPISEHNRLYWYRQTLGQGPEFLTYFQNEAQLEKSRLLSDRFSAERPKGSFSTLEIQRTEQGDSAMYLCASSLGLGQGSVGYTFGSGTRLTVV.

The rearrangement joins TRBV4-3 to TRBJ2-3; D ambiguous. The CDR3 contains 14 residues. V lost 0 bases, J lost 1 base, and 5 bases lay in between. From germline, CDR1 is LGHNA and CDR2 YSLEER. Here the CDR3 reads CASSQDSGTDTQYF. The DNA of the CDR3 is TGCGCCAGCAGCCAAGATTCGGGCACAGATACGCAGTATTTT.

This sequence joins TRBV4-2 and TRBJ2-5, with 7 bases that match TRBD1. Germline trimming cut 0 bases from V and 5 bases from J; bases unmatched to any gene: 6. CDR1 is LGHNA and CDR2 is YNFKEQ in the germline V gene. The CDR3 length is 15 residues. CDR3 nucleotide sequence: TGTGCCAGCAGCCAAGAACAGGGGCCTCGGGAGACCCAGTACTTC. This gives the protein CASSQEQGPRETQYF.

V usage is TRBV4-1 and J usage is TRBJ2-7; 10 nucleotides agree with TRBD2. This CDR3 comprises 15 residues. Germline V gene data show CDR1 as MGHRA and CDR2 as YSYEKL. The ends lost 4 bases at V and 0 bases at J; junction bases unmatched: 3. Here the CDR3 DNA reads TGCGCCAGCAGCCGGACTAGCGGTAGCTCCTACGAGCAGTACTTC. It codes for CASSRTSGSSYEQYF.

The chain carries TRBV11-3 and TRBJ1-1; D not resolved. Per germline, CDR1 SGHNT and CDR2 YENEEA. V was trimmed by 0 bases and J by 2 bases, leaving 4 bases between them. The CDR3 runs 13 residues. The chain's CDR3 is CASSLEGNTEAFF. CDR3 nucleotides: TGTGCCAGCAGCTTAGAGGGAAACACTGAAGCTTTCTTT. Variable domain in full (rest from reference TRBV11-3 and TRBJ1-1): EAGVVQSPRYKIIEKKQPVAFWCNPISGHNTLYWYLQNLGQGPELLIRYENEEAVDDSQLPKDRFSAERLKGVDSTLKIQPAELGDSAVYLCASSLEGNTEAFFGQGTRLTVV.

The chain carries TRBV19 and TRBJ2-1; 9 bases are a match to TRBD1. This CDR3 comprises 14 residues. The ends lost 3 bases at V and 3 bases at J; junction bases unmatched: 0. From germline, CDR1 is LNHDA and CDR2 SQIVND (reference sequence). This CDR3 reads CASSMGQGYNEQFF. As DNA, the CDR3 is TGTGCCAGTAGTATGGGACAGGGCTACAATGAGCAGTTCTTC.

This clone has a handful of counts. The chain has TRBV29-1 and TRBJ1-2; 10 bases agree with TRBD1. Germline CDR1 SQVTM, CDR2 ANQGSEA. The CDR3 length is 13 residues. The V segment lost 7 bases and the J segment 8 bases; nucleotides outside the gene matches: 10. The CDR3 sequence is CSAALTGGIGYTF. Written as DNA, the CDR3 is TGCAGCGCCGCCCTGACAGGGGGCATCGGCTACACCTTC.

In its sample, this clone was seen once. The chain is built from TRBV25-1 and TRBJ2-3; TRBD2 might be the D (6 bases). The CDR3 length is 15 residues. The V gene's germline CDR1 is MGHDK and CDR2 SYGVNS. V was shortened by 4 bases and J by 0 bases, with 11 bases between the two germline ends. The CDR3 coding sequence is TGTGCCAGCAGTGGCCTAGCGTCTAGCACAGATACGCAGTATTTT. Translating gives CASSGLASSTDTQYF.

The chain carries TRBV4-2 and TRBJ2-7, with D perhaps TRBD2 (5 bases). CDR3 length: 15 amino acids. CDR1 is LGHNA, CDR2 YNFKEQ, per germline. V lost 0 bases, J lost 2 bases, and 11 bases lay in between. The CDR3 bases are TGTGCCAGCAGCCAAGAGAGCGGACCTACCTACGAGCAGTACTTC. It translates to CASSQESGPTYEQYF.

V usage is TRBV5-1 and J usage is TRBJ1-4, with D perhaps TRBD1 (6 bases). CDR1 is SGHRS and CDR2 is YFSETQ in the germline V gene. The V end lost 4 bases, the J end lost 2 bases, and 9 bases lay between the germline ends. The CDR3 contains 14 residues. The CDR3 sequence is CASSQGFTNEKLFF. The CDR3 bases are TGCGCCAGCAGCCAGGGGTTTACTAATGAAAAACTGTTTTTT.

The chain's CDR3 is CAWSSGTGETDTQYF. DNA for the CDR3: TGTGCCTGGAGTTCCGGGACAGGGGAAACAGATACGCAGTATTTT. The rearrangement uses TRBV30 and TRBJ2-3; TRBD1 aligns across 10 bases. J gave up 3 bases and V 2 bases, and 5 bases lay outside the gene matches. Germline V CDR1 and CDR2: GTSNPN, SVGIG (reference sequence). The length of the CDR3 is 15 residues. Based on the CDR3 plus reference TRBV30 and TRBJ2-3, the full variable domain is SQTIHQWPATLVQPVGSPLSLECTVEGTSNPNLYWYRQAAGRGLQLLFYSVGIGQISSEVPQNLSASRPQDRQFILSSKKLLLSDSGFYLCAWSSGTGETDTQYFGPGTRLTVL.

The chain combines TRBV2 with TRBJ1-5; 9 bases line up with TRBD1. The CDR3 spans 15 residues. With V trimmed by 8 bases and J by 2 bases, 7 bases remained unmatched. The germline CDR1 and CDR2 sequences are SNHLY and FYNNEI. The CDR3: CASPTDRGGNQPQHF. CDR3 coding DNA: TGTGCCAGCCCGACGGACAGGGGCGGCAATCAGCCCCAGCATTTT.

The rearrangement joins TRBV6-5 to TRBJ2-1; tentative D call: TRBD2 (5 bases). The CDR3 extends over 15 amino acids. Per germline, CDR1 MNHEY and CDR2 SVGAGI. V dropped 4 bases and J dropped 4 bases, with 14 bases sitting between them. The CDR3 sequence: CASSSTDSRYNEQFF. CDR3 bases: TGTGCCAGCAGTTCCACGGACTCCAGGTACAATGAGCAGTTCTTC.

The chain has TRBV19 and TRBJ2-3; TRBD2 aligns across 8 bases. CDR3 length equals 15 residues. From germline, CDR1 is LNHDA and CDR2 SQIVND (reference sequence). V lost 3 bases to trimming and J lost 1 base; unmatched junction nucleotides: 3. DNA of the CDR3: TGTGCCAGTAGTATCGGACTAGCTGGCACAGATACGCAGTATTTT. This gives the protein CASSIGLAGTDTQYF.

The chain employs TRBV14 and TRBJ1-3; no clear D gene. CDR1 and CDR2 from the germline V gene are SGHDN and FVKESK. The V and J ends lost 4 bases and 0 bases respectively, with 16 bases between them. CDR3 length: 17 amino acids. The CDR3 loop reads CASSREGAAYSGNTIYF. The CDR3 DNA follows: TGTGCCAGCAGCCGCGAGGGAGCCGCCTACTCTGGAAACACCATATATTTT.

The chain recombines TRBV29-1 with TRBJ1-5; perhaps TRBD1 as D (5 bases). The CDR3 totals 13 residues. Germline CDR1 reads SQVTM; CDR2 reads ANQGSEA. Trimming took off 6 bases at V and 5 bases at J, with 14 bases between the two ends. CDR3 protein: CSVGVSWDQPQHF. The DNA for the CDR3 is TGCAGCGTAGGGGTTAGCTGGGATCAGCCCCAGCATTTT. Using reference TRBV29-1 and TRBJ1-5 for the parts outside the CDR3, the full variable domain is SAVISQKPSRDICQRGTSLTIQCQVDSQVTMMFWYRQQPGQSLTLIATANQGSEATYESGFVIDKFPISRPNLTFSTLTVSNMSPEDSSIYLCSVGVSWDQPQHFGDGTRLSIL.

V usage is TRBV7-2 and J usage is TRBJ2-7; D perhaps matches TRBD2 (5 bases). CDR1 is SGHTA and CDR2 is FQGNSA in the germline V gene. This CDR3 is 13 amino acids long. The V end was cut by 1 base, the J end by 7 bases, with 11 bases between. CDR3 nucleotide sequence: TGTGCCAGCAGCTTAGGGGAGAGGCGGGAGCAGTACTTC. Amino acids: CASSLGERREQYF.